This TCR beta chain comes out of a study of blood T cells in healthy people across ages. Germline CDR1 reads SGHKS; CDR2 reads YYEKEE (reference sequence). This CDR3 is 15 amino acids long. Details on this clonotype: At one end, the junction sequence differs from germline, possibly due to a read error.

Next came a second PCR, run for 7 to 11 cycles, which used a sample-barcoded 5' primer along with a J-beta primer mix. TCRdb used MiXCR to reprocess the 5' RACE reads, holding one entry per CDR3 protein. In the table there are approximately 1.5 million distinct CDR3 sequences, about 45% of which are singletons. The receptor comes from a woman aged 18-30 years in good health. Sample: blood. This chain connects TRBV5-5 to TRBJ2-5, with 7 bases aligning to TRBD1. CDR3 amino acids: CASSTPGTAQEAQYF. The CDR3 bases are TGTGCCAGCAGCACTCCCGGGACAGCCCAAGAGGCCCAGTACTTC.